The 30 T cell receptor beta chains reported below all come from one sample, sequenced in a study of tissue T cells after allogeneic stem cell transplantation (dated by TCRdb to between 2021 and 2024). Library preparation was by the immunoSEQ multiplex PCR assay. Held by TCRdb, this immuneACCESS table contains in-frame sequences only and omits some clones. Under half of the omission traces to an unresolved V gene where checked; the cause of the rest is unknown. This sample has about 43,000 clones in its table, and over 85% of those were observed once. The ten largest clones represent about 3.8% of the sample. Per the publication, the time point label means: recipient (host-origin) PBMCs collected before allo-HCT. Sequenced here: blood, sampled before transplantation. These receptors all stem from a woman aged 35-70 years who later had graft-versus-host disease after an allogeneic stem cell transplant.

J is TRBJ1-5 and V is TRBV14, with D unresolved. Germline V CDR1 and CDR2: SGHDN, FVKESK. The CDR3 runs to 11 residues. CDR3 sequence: CPGRGNQPQHF. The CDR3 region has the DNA TGTCCGGGCAGAGGCAATCAGCCCCAGCATTTT.

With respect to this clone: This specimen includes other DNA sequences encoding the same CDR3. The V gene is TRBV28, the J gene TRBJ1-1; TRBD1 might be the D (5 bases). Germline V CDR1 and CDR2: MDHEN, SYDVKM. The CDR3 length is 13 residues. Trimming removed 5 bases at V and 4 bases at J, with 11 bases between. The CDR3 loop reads CASSLGGSTEAFF. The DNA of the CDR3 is TGTGCCAGCAGTCTGGGGGGGAGCACTGAAGCTTTCTTT. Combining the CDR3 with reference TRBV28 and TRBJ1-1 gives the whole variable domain DVKVTQSSRYLVKRTGEKVFLECVQDMDHENMFWYRQDPGLGLRLIYFSYDVKMKEKGDIPEGYSVSREKKERFSLILESASTNQTSMYLCASSLGGSTEAFFGQGTRLTVV.

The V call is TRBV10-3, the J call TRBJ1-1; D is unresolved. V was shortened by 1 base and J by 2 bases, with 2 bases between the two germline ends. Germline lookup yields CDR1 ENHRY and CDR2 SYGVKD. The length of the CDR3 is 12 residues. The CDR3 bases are TGTGCCATCAGTGAGTTAAACACTGAAGCTTTCTTT. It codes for CAISELNTEAFF.

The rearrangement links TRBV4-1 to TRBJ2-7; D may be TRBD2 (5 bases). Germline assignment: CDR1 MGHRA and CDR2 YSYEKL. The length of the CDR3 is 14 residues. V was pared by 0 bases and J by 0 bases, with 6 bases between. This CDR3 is CASSQEGLSYEQYF. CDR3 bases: TGCGCCAGCAGCCAAGAAGGACTCTCCTACGAGCAGTACTTC.

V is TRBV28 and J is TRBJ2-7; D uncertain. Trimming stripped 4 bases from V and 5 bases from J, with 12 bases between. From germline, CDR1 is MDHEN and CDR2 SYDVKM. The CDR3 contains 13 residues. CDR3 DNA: TGTGCCAGCAGTTCTCTAATAGGGAACGAGCAGTACTTC. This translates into CASSSLIGNEQYF.

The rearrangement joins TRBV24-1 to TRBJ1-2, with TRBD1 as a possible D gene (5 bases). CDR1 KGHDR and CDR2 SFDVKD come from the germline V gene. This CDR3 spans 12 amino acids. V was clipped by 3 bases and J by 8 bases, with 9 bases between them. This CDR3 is CATSDGTGGYTF. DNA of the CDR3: TGTGCCACCAGTGATGGGACGGGGGGCTACACCTTC.

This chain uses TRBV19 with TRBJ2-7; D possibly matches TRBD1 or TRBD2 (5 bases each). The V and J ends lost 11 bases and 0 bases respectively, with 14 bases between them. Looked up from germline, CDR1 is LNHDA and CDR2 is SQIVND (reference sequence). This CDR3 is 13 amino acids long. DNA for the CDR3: TGTGCCGTACGGGACGAGAGCTCCTACGAGCAGTACTTC. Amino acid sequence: CAVRDESSYEQYF.

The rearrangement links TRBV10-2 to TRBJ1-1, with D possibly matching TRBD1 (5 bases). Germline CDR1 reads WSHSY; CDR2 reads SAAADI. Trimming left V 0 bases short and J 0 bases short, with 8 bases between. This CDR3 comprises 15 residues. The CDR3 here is CASSESQGMNTEAFF. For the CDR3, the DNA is TGCGCCAGCAGTGAGTCGCAGGGAATGAACACTGAAGCTTTCTTT.

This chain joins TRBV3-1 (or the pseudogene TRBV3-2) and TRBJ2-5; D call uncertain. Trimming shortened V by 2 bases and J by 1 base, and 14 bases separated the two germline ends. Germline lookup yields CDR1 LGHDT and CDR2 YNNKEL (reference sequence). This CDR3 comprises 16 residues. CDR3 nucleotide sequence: TGTGCCAGCAGCCAATCAACGGTCGTGGGCCAAGAGACCCAGTACTTC. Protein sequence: CASSQSTVVGQETQYF.

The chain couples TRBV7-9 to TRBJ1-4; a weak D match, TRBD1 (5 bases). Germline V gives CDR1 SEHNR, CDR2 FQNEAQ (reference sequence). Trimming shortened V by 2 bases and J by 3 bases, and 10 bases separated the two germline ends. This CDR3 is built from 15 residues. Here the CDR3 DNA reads TGTGCCAGCAGCTTAAGAGGGGCCCCTAATGAAAAACTGTTTTTT. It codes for CASSLRGAPNEKLFF.

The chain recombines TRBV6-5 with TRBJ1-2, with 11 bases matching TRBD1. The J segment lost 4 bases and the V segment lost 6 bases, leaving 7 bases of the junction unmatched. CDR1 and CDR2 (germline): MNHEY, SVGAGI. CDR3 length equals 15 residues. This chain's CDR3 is CASSQSGTGGYGYTF. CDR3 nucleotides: TGTGCCAGCAGCCAGTCCGGGACAGGGGGCTATGGCTACACCTTC.

This CDR3 is CASSPSTYNEQFF. The CDR3 region has the DNA TGTGCCAGCAGCCCGTCGACATACAATGAGCAGTTCTTC. The gene calls are TRBV4-2 and TRBJ2-1, with D unresolved. V lost 4 bases and J lost 4, with 8 bases in between. The CDR3 loop spans 13 amino acids. Germline CDR1 and CDR2: LGHNA and YNFKEQ.

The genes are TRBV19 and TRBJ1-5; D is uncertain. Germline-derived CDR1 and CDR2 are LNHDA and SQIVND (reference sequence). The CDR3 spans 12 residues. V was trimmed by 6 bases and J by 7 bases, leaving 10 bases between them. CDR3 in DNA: TGTGCCAGTAGGATGTCGGGGCAGCCCCAGCATTTT. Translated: CASRMSGQPQHF.

The CDR3 here is CASQVGGRLEGEQYF. The CDR3 nucleotides read TGCGCCAGCCAGGTAGGCGGGCGGTTAGAAGGGGAGCAGTACTTC. V and J are TRBV5-1 and TRBJ2-7; D may be TRBD2 (5 bases). This CDR3 contains 15 residues. The ends were cut back, 7 bases at V and 7 bases at J, with 24 bases in the middle. Germline V gene data show CDR1 as SGHRS and CDR2 as YFSETQ. The full variable domain, its missing parts supplied by reference TRBV5-1 and TRBJ2-7, is KAGVTQTPRYLIKTRGQQVTLSCSPISGHRSVSWYQQTPGQGLQFLFEYFSETQRNKGNFPGRFSGRQFSNSRSEMNVSTLELGDSALYLCASQVGGRLEGEQYFGPGTRLTVT.

CDR3 nucleotides: TGCGCCAGCAGCCAAGATCGGCCTGATGAAGCTTTCTTT. The encoded protein is CASSQDRPDEAFF. J is TRBJ1-1 and V is TRBV4-1; D uncertain. Trimming removed 0 bases from V and 7 bases from J, with 9 bases in between. The CDR3 consists of 13 residues. The V gene's germline CDR1 is MGHRA and CDR2 YSYEKL.

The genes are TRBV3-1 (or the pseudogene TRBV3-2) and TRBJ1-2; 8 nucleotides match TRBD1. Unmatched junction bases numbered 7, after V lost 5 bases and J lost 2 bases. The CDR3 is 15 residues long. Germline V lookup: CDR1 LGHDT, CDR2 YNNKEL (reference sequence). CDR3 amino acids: CASSSGGQANYGYTF. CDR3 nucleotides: TGTGCCAGCAGCTCGGGGGGACAGGCGAACTATGGCTACACCTTC.

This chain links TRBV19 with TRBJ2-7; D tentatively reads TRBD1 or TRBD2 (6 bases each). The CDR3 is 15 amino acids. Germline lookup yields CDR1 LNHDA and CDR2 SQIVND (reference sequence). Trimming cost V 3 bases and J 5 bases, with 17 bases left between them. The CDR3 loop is CASSMGGYLTHEQYF. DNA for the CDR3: TGTGCCAGTAGTATGGGGGGCTACCTGACGCACGAGCAGTACTTC.

As DNA, the CDR3 is TGTGCCAGCAGCTTAACGAGCGGGACCCCTGGGGATGAGCAGTTCTTC. Amino acids: CASSLTSGTPGDEQFF. This chain joins TRBV7-2 and TRBJ2-1; TRBD2 agrees at 7 bases. The CDR3 consists of 16 residues. V was pared by 2 bases and J by 8 bases, with 12 bases of the junction left unmatched. The germline V gene encodes CDR1 SGHTA and CDR2 FQGNSA. The full variable domain, completed using reference TRBV7-2 and TRBJ2-1, is GAGVSQSPSNKVTEKGKDVELRCDPISGHTALYWYRQSLGQGLEFLIYFQGNSAPDKSGLPSDRFSAERTGGSVSTLTIQRTQQEDSAVYLCASSLTSGTPGDEQFFGPGTRLTVL.

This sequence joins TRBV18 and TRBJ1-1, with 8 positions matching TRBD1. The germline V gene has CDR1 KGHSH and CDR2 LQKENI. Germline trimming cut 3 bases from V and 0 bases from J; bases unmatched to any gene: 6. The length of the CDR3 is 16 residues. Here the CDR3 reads CASSPRQGTLNTEAFF. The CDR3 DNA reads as TGTGCCAGCTCACCCAGACAGGGGACCTTGAACACTGAAGCTTTCTTT.

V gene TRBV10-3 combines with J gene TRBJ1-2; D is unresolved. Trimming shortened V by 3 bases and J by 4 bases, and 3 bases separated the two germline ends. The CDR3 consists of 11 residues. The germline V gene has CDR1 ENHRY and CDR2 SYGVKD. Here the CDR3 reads CAISDTYGYTF. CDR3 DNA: TGTGCCATCAGTGACACCTATGGCTACACCTTC.

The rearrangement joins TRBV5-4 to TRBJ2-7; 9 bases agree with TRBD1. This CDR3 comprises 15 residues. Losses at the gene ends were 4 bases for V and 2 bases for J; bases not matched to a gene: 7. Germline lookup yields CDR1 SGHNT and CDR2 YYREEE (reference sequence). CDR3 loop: CASSPGQGRTYEQYF. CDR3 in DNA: TGTGCCAGCAGCCCCGGACAGGGGAGGACCTACGAGCAGTACTTC. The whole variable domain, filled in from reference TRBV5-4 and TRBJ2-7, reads ETGVTQSPTHLIKTRGQQVTLRCSSQSGHNTVSWYQQALGQGPQFIFQYYREEENGRGNFPPRFSGLQFPNYSSELNVNALELDDSALYLCASSPGQGRTYEQYFGPGTRLTVT.

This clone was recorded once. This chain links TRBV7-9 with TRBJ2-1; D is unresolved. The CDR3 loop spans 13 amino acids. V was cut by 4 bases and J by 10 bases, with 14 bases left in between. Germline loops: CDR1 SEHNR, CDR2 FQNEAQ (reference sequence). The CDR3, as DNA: TGTGCCAGCAGCTCCCCCCCGGAAGTGGAGCAGTTCTTC. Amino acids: CASSSPPEVEQFF.

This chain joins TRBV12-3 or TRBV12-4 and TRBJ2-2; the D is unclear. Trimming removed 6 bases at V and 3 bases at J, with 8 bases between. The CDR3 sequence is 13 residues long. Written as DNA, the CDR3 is TGTGCCAGCAGCCAGAGGTACACCGGGGAGCTGTTTTTT. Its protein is CASSQRYTGELFF.

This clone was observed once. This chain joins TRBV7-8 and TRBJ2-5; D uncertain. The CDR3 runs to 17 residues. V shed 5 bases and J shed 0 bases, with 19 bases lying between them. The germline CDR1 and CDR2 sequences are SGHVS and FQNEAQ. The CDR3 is CASSRTNGPSYQETQYF. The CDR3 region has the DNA TGTGCCAGCAGCCGAACCAACGGCCCCTCGTACCAAGAGACCCAGTACTTC.

The CDR3 here is CASWRDRNTEAFF. Written as DNA, the CDR3 is TGTGCCAGCTGGAGGGACAGAAACACTGAAGCTTTCTTT. This chain uses TRBV18 with TRBJ1-1, with TRBD1 matching 7 bases. The CDR3 has 13 amino acids. V dropped 7 bases and J dropped 2; count of bases not matched to a gene: 4. From germline, CDR1 is KGHSH and CDR2 LQKENI.

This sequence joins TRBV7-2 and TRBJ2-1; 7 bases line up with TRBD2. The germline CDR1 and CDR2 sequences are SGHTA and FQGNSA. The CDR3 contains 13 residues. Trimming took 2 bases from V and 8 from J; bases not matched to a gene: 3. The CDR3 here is CASSLSREDEQFF. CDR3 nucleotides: TGTGCCAGCAGCTTAAGCCGGGAGGATGAGCAGTTCTTC.

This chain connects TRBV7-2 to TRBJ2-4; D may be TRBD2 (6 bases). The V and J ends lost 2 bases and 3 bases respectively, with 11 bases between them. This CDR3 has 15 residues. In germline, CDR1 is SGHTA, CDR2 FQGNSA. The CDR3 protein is CASSLQPGVKNIQYF. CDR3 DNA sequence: TGTGCCAGCAGCTTACAGCCGGGAGTCAAAAACATTCAGTACTTC.

DNA for the CDR3: TGTGCCAGTGGACACGTTGGGGGGACAGGGGGGGCGGATGAGCAGTTCTTC. Translating gives CASGHVGGTGGADEQFF. The gene calls are TRBV3-1 (or the pseudogene TRBV3-2) and TRBJ2-1, with 11 bases matching TRBD1. Trimming cost V 9 bases and J 8 bases; bases outside gene matches: 18. Per the germline V gene, CDR1 is LGHDT and CDR2 is YNNKEL (reference sequence). The CDR3 runs to 17 residues.

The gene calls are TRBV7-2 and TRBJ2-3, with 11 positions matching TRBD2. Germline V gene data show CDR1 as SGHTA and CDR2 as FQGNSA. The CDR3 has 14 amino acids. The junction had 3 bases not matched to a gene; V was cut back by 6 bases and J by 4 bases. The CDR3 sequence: CASRLAGVPDTQYF. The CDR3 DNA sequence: TGTGCCAGCAGACTAGCGGGAGTCCCAGATACGCAGTATTTT.

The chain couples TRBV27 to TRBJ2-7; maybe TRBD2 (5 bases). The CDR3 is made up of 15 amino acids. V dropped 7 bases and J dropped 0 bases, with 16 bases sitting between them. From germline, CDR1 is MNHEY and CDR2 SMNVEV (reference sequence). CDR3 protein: CASTPGRGNSYEQYF. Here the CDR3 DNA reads TGTGCCAGCACCCCCGGACGGGGAAACTCCTACGAGCAGTACTTC.